This TCR beta chain was recovered during a study of T cell repertoires in cytomegalovirus infection (dated by TCRdb to the late 2010s). Background on the whole study: Alongside well-studied HLA-B-restricted epitopes, the peptide stimulations were aimed at recently identified HLA-C-restricted CMV epitopes, whose presentation resists viral immunomodulation. The HLA type of each donor mattered for the analysis, because public TCR beta signatures pointed to carriage of CMV infection along with the matching HLA type. General conclusions and limits of the study: Carriers of CMV infection plus the relevant HLA type were discriminated by the cumulative frequency of public TCR beta family members in the study cohort and in an independent roughly 340-donor cohort. The ex vivo response was dominated by HLA-C-restricted CMV-specific TCR beta clonotypes, which also provided the single most frequent clonotype in two of eight donors.

This clonotype was observed many times. Its antigen specificity is not known. Base qualities were left out, and no much larger clone turns up one base away. The data were produced on an Illumina HiSeq 1500. TCRdb applied fastp at Q25 and MiXCR to the public reads, then kept only in-frame beta chains. Records with the same CDR3 protein are collapsed into one entry carrying the most frequent genes and DNA. The sample records about 890,000 distinct CDR3 sequences, roughly 30% of which are singletons. Over 12% of the sample lies in the top ten. The germline V gene supplies CDR1 SGHTA and CDR2 FQGNSA. The CDR3 contains 14 residues, cysteine and phenylalanine counted. Of all the DNA, just the CDR3 is kept, 42 bases in frame from base 1. V lost 2 bases and J lost 5 bases; the stretch between them is 10 bases long. What the treatment or condition label conveys for this sample: in vitro stimulation with specific CMV peptide epitopes to enrich CMV-specific T cells.

The chain is made from TRBV7-2 and TRBJ2-4, with TRBD2 tentatively as D gene (7 bases match). This sample comprised cultured CD8+ T cells from PBMCs, obtained from culture after CMV antigen stimulation. The sequence derives from a human donor in good health (CMV status not recorded). Some clones in this sample may be carry-over from other donors' samples. The CDR3 in this case is CASSLWGGENIQYF. The bases are TGTGCCAGCAGCTTATGGGGGGGCGAAAACATTCAGTACTTC.